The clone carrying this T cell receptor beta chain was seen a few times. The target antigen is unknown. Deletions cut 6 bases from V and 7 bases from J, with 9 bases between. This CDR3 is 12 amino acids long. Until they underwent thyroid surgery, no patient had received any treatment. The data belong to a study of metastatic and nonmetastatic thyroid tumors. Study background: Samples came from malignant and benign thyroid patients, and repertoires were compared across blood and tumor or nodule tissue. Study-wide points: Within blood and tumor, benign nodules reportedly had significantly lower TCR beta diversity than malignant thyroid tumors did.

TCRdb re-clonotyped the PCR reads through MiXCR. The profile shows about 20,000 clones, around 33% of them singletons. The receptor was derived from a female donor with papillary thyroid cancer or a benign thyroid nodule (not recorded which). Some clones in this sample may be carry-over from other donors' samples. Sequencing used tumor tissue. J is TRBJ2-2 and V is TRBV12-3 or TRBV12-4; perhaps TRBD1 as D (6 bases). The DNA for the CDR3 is TGTGCCAGCAGACCGACAGGCGGGGAGCTGTTTTTT. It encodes CASRPTGGELFF.